The T cell receptor (beta chain) described here comes from a study of blood T cell repertoires in COVID-19. Study in general: The study drew acute and convalescent COVID-19 samples from the United States, Italy and Spain. The analysed material was cDNA or gDNA that came from T cells, B-cell-depleted T cells, or PBMCs.

Methods used by the authors: Quantification of nucleated cells was approximated via reference gene primer amplification. Some clones are missing from TCRdb's copy, which holds only in-frame ones; the method was immunoSEQ multiplex PCR. V, J and clone size are those of that table, while D and trimming were read from the DNA. This table holds 150,000 to 200,000 clones, around 89% found once. The CDR3 extends over 14 amino acids. The ends were cut back, 0 bases at V and 7 bases at J, with 10 bases in the middle. Germline CDR1 and CDR2: GTSNPN and SVGIG (reference sequence). V usage is TRBV30 and J usage is TRBJ1-6, with D tentatively TRBD1 (5 bases). The sample taken for sequencing was peripheral blood. The TCR sequence derives from a human donor in a cohort sampled during active COVID-19. The CDR3 coding sequence is TGTGCCTGGAGTGTGACAGTAGTAAATTCACCCCTCCACTTT. Protein sequence: CAWSVTVVNSPLHF.